This T cell receptor (beta chain) is drawn from a study of identical twins. With no exceptions, donors were healthy Caucasians. This CDR3 comprises 15 residues. Germline V gene data show CDR1 as MGHDK and CDR2 as SYGVNS. The V and J ends lost 6 bases and 0 bases, in that order; junction bases with no gene match: 5. Overall study results and limits: The authors noted that invariant MAIT and iNKT cells could partly confound zero-insertion analyses. Insertions ran lower in abundant cord blood beta clonotypes, though not in memory repertoires.

With regard to this clonotype: The antigen is not known.

Template switching added a universal primer site, and cDNA bore unique molecular identifiers. TCRdb re-called the 5' RACE reads through MiXCR, storing one row per CDR3 protein. Here the sample spans about 890,000 distinct CDR3 sequences, 12% being singletons. The same data also went into a second study, on yellow fever vaccine responses in identical twins.

Sequencing input: PBMCs. The V gene is TRBV25-1, the J gene TRBJ2-3, with TRBD2 matching 8 bases. This receptor was identified in a young woman in good health. The chain's CDR3 is CASRDSGASTDTQYF. CDR3 DNA: TGTGCCAGCAGGGATAGCGGGGCTAGCACAGATACGCAGTATTTT.